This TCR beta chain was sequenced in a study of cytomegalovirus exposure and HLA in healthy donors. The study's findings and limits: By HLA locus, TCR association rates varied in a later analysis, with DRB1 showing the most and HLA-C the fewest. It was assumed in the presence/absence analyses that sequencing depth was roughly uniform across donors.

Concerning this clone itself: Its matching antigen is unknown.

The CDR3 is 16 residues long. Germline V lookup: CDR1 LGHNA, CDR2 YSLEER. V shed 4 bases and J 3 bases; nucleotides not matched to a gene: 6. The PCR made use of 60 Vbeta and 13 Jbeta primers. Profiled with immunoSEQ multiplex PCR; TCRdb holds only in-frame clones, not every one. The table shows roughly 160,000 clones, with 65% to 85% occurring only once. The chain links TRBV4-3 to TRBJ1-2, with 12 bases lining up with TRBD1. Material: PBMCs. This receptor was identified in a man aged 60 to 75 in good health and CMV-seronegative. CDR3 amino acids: CASSPGTGGEDYGYTF. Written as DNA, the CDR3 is TGCGCCAGCAGCCCTGGGACAGGGGGCGAGGACTATGGCTACACCTTC.